This entry describes one TCR beta chain. TCRdb fed the 5' RACE reads into MiXCR, producing one record per CDR3 protein. Counted here are approximately 630,000 distinct CDR3 sequences, under 8.5% occurring once; the ten biggest clones make up approximately 1.5%. Germline CDR1 reads KGHSH; CDR2 reads LQKENI. This CDR3 has 19 residues. The V and J ends lost 3 bases and 5 bases, in that order; junction bases with no gene match: 16. The entry originates in a study of identical twins. In addition, the sample was reused for a study of yellow fever vaccine responses in identical twins.

This receptor was identified in a woman aged 18-29 years in good health. Sample: PBMCs. The V call is TRBV18, the J call TRBJ2-5; TRBD2 matches at 12 bases. The CDR3 DNA reads TGTGCCAGCTCACCCGGACTAGCGGGGATCTATAGTGTCGTGGAGACCCAGTACTTC. Its protein product is CASSPGLAGIYSVVETQYF. The complete variable domain, with remaining parts taken from reference TRBV18 and TRBJ2-5, reads NAGVMQNPRHLVRRRGQEARLRCSPMKGHSHVYWYRQLPEEGLKFMVYLQKENIIDESGMPKERFSAEFPKEGPSILRIQQVVRGDSAAYFCASSPGLAGIYSVVETQYFGPGTRLLVL.